Listed below are T cell receptor beta chains from one sample, sequenced in a study of blood T cell repertoires in COVID-19. Clones were read by immunoSEQ multiplex PCR, and TCRdb kept only the in-frame ones, dropping some. The top ten hold around 6.9% of the sample, which has 150,000 to 250,000 clones, roughly four fifths seen once. Material for sequencing was peripheral blood. These receptors originate from a human donor with acute or convalescent COVID-19. The donor label of this sample is uncertain. Both conserved end residues are part of each CDR3. The D gene is left open where the match is weak. Not all rows give a size; the values are once, few, many and, for expanded clones, a class.

d_gene	j_gene	abundance	v_gene	CDR3aa	CDR3nt
TRBD2	TRBJ2-1	few	TRBV7-2	CASSYPGGGRPNEQFF	TGTGCCAGCAGCTACCCCGGGGGGGGGCGACCCAATGAGCAGTTCTTC
.	TRBJ2-1	.	TRBV18	CASSLHKTGVGGGEQFF	TGTGCCAGCTCACTACATAAGACGGGCGTTGGGGGCGGTGAGCAGTTCTTC
TRBD1	TRBJ2-5	.	TRBV3-1/TRBV3-2	CASSQDTGGPGTQYF	TGTGCCAGCAGCCAAGATACAGGGGGCCCGGGGACCCAGTACTTC
TRBD1	TRBJ1-2	.	TRBV6-5	CASSSPAGGGGYTF	TGTGCCAGCAGTTCCCCCGCAGGGGGCGGTGGCTACACCTTC
TRBD2	TRBJ2-1	.	TRBV27	CASSSASGYNEQFF	TGTGCCAGCTCCTCGGCTAGCGGTTACAATGAGCAGTTCTTC
.	TRBJ2-2	.	TRBV24-1	CATSDLVRSAGELFF	TGTGCCACCAGTGATTTGGTTCGGTCGGCCGGGGAGCTGTTTTTT
.	TRBJ2-3	.	TRBV4-3	CASSPLSTSTDTQYF	TGCGCCAGCAGCCCCTTAAGCACTAGCACAGATACGCAGTATTTT
TRBD2	TRBJ2-1	.	TRBV7-3	CASSWGGDEQFF	TGTGCCAGCAGTTGGGGAGGGGATGAGCAGTTCTTC
.	TRBJ1-4	.	TRBV25-1	CASSEGDRGNNEKLFF	TGTGCCAGCAGTGAAGGGGATAGGGGGAACAATGAAAAACTGTTTTTT
.	TRBJ1-1	.	TRBV27	CASSLGRERGKAEAFF	TGTGCCAGCAGTTTAGGGAGGGAAAGGGGGAAGGCTGAAGCTTTCTTT
TRBD1	TRBJ1-6	.	TRBV7-2	CASSLTGTALNSPLHF	TGTGCCAGCAGCTTAACCGGGACAGCCCTTAATTCACCCCTCCACTTT
TRBD1	TRBJ1-1	.	TRBV9	CASSVAPTGPRGTEAFF	TGTGCCAGCAGCGTAGCTCCGACAGGGCCAAGGGGCACTGAAGCTTTCTTT
.	TRBJ2-3	.	TRBV3-1/TRBV3-2	CASSQAGALTDTQYF	TGTGCCAGCAGCCAAGCTGGGGCTTTGACAGATACGCAGTATTTT
.	TRBJ2-1	once	TRBV27	CASSFSLTNETTSSYNEQFF	TGTGCCAGCAGTTTCTCACTGACAAACGAAACAACGAGCTCCTACAATGAGCAGTTCTTC
TRBD2	TRBJ2-2	.	TRBV7-2	CASSLVAGGVTGELFF	TGTGCCAGCAGCTTAGTAGCGGGAGGCGTCACCGGGGAGCTGTTTTTT
.	TRBJ1-2	.	TRBV30	CAWSADPGYGYTF	TGTGCCTGGAGTGCCGATCCCGGCTATGGCTACACCTTC
.	TRBJ2-7	.	TRBV6-5	CASKIPAGLTYEQYF	TGTGCCAGCAAAATACCGGCAGGGTTAACCTACGAGCAGTACTTC
TRBD1	TRBJ2-7	.	TRBV4-2	CASSRGGQGPYEQYF	TGTGCCAGCAGCCGGGGAGGACAGGGCCCCTACGAGCAGTACTTC
.	TRBJ2-5	.	TRBV3-1/TRBV3-2	CASSLGVQETQYF	TGTGCCAGCAGCCTAGGGGTTCAAGAGACCCAGTACTTC
TRBD1	TRBJ2-7	.	TRBV7-6	CASSLGGGLTGQESYEQYF	TGTGCCAGCAGCTTAGGTGGGGGGTTGACGGGACAGGAATCCTACGAGCAGTACTTC
TRBD1	TRBJ2-2	few	TRBV18	CASPKPGQGTGELFF	TGTGCCAGCCCCAAGCCGGGACAGGGCACCGGGGAGCTGTTTTTT
.	TRBJ1-6	.	TRBV7-9	CASSLATGGPNSPLHF	TGTGCCAGCAGCTTAGCAACCGGGGGACCTAATTCACCCCTCCACTTT